This T cell receptor beta chain was observed in a study of T cell repertoires in cytomegalovirus infection. About the study: TCR beta signatures that were public indicated CMV infection and matching HLA type.

TCRdb passed the reads through MiXCR, listing each CDR3 protein once. In the table there are more than 500,000 distinct CDR3 sequences, 16% of which are singletons. The study's findings and limits: Across the ex vivo response, the dominant clonotypes were HLA-C-restricted CMV-specific TCR beta clonotypes. Public TCR beta family frequency separated CMV-and-HLA carriers, including in an independent cohort.

This clonotype was seen many times. Its antigen is not identified. This clonotype was obtained from a human donor in good health (CMV status not recorded). Some clones in this sample may be carry-over from other donors' samples. Source material: CD8+ T cells from PBMCs.

The CDR3, as DNA: TGTGCCAGCAGGGCCGGTGGGTTGAACGAGCAGTACTTC. Encoded protein: CASRAGGLNEQYF. The chain joins TRBV12-3 or TRBV12-4 to TRBJ2-7, with D unclear. CDR3 length: 13 amino acids. V was cut by 6 bases and J by 5 bases, with 14 bases left in between.